This T cell receptor (beta chain) was profiled in a study of Tregs in tolerant kidney transplant recipients. V gave up 3 bases and J gave up 11 bases, with 10 bases separating them. The CDR3 spans 11 residues. Per the germline V gene, CDR1 is MNHNS and CDR2 is SASEGT. This clone is labeled medium-sized. What it binds is unknown. Some clones are missing from TCRdb's copy, which holds only in-frame ones; the method was immunoSEQ multiplex PCR. Counted here are 16,000 or so clones, about two thirds occurring once; the ten biggest clones make up under 4%. The specimen was Tregs from blood cultured with allogeneic cells. The clonotype originates from a human donor in good health. The chain carries TRBV6-1 and TRBJ1-1, with D hard to call. CDR3 sequence: CASSEVSRAFF. The CDR3 DNA is TGTGCCAGCAGTGAGGTCAGTCGGGCTTTCTTT.